Listed below are T cell receptor beta chains from one sample, sequenced in a study of immune cell composition in non-small cell lung cancer. The data were produced by immunoSEQ multiplex PCR, yet TCRdb's version contains in-frame clones alone and is incomplete. The sample records over 6,000 clones, 60% to 80% being singletons. The sequencing input was lung tumor tissue. Receptors were obtained from a human donor with non-small cell lung cancer. Each CDR3 is given with its conserved first and last residue. D genes are given only for firm matches. Only some rows state a clone size, as once, few, many or a class for expanded clones.

d_call	cdr3_length	v_call	j_call	clone_size	cdr3_nt	cdr3_aa
.	13	TRBV30	TRBJ2-6	.	TGTGCCTGGAGCGGAACTGGGGCCAACGTCCTGACTTTC	CAWSGTGANVLTF
.	14	TRBV25-1	TRBJ2-7	medium-sized	TGTGCCAGCCGAACGGGACTCCCCCCCTACGAGCAGTACTTC	CASRTGLPPYEQYF
.	14	TRBV6-4	TRBJ2-2	few	TGTGCCAGCAGCATCGACAGGTCTGCCGGGGAGCTGTTTTTT	CASSIDRSAGELFF
.	16	TRBV4-2	TRBJ1-2	.	TGTGCCAGCAGCCAAGGGAGTGGGGACAAGGCCTATGGCTACACCTTC	CASSQGSGDKAYGYTF
.	13	TRBV27	TRBJ2-3	.	TGTGCCAGCAGTTGGACAGGCACAGATACGCAGTATTTT	CASSWTGTDTQYF
.	17	TRBV2	TRBJ2-3	.	TGTGCCAGCAGTGAACGGTTGAGGGGGGATTTCACAGATACGCAGTATTTT	CASSERLRGDFTDTQYF
.	14	TRBV7-8	TRBJ1-2	.	TGTGCCAGCAGCTCGACGCGCAGGGGCTATGGCTACACCTTC	CASSSTRRGYGYTF
TRBD1	17	TRBV18	TRBJ1-1	few	TGTGCCAGCTCACCAAAAAGACAGGGCGATGGGGACACTGAAGCTTTCTTT	CASSPKRQGDGDTEAFF
.	13	TRBV7-8	TRBJ1-2	.	TGTGCCAGCAGCTTAAGCGCGTCAGGGGTCCACACCTTC	CASSLSASGVHTF
.	16	TRBV5-1	TRBJ2-3	.	TGCGCCAGCAGCGAGGGCACTTCCCGTACCGCAGATACGCAGTATTTT	CASSEGTSRTADTQYF
.	13	TRBV7-6	TRBJ2-5	few	TGTGCCAGCAGCTTACTCGCGCAAGAGACCCAGTACTTC	CASSLLAQETQYF
.	17	TRBV19	TRBJ1-1	.	TGTGCCAGTAGTATGTTAGCCCCGGGGGGCGAGGGCACTGAAGCTTTCTTT	CASSMLAPGGEGTEAFF
TRBD2	14	TRBV9	TRBJ2-1	.	TGTGCCAGCAACTTAGCGGGGGGCCGCAATGAGCAGTTCTTC	CASNLAGGRNEQFF
.	12	TRBV28	TRBJ2-7	.	TGTGCCAGCAATACAGGGAGCTACGAGCAGTACTTC	CASNTGSYEQYF
.	13	TRBV7-9	TRBJ1-2	.	TGTGCCAGCAGCCTGACGGAGATCTATGGCTACACCTTC	CASSLTEIYGYTF
.	13	TRBV18	TRBJ1-6	.	TGTGCCAGCTCAGGGCAGGGAGATTCACCCCTCCACTTT	CASSGQGDSPLHF
.	14	TRBV7-2	TRBJ2-7	.	TGTGCCAGCAGCTTAGATTCTGCCCTTCGAGAGCAGTACTTC	CASSLDSALREQYF
.	13	TRBV19	TRBJ2-1	.	TGTGCCAGTAATCCCTCTATTAGCAATGAGCAGTTCTTC	CASNPSISNEQFF
TRBD1	14	TRBV27	TRBJ2-3	.	TGTGCCAGCACTATAGGGGGACAGACAGATACGCAGTATTTT	CASTIGGQTDTQYF
TRBD1	14	TRBV28	TRBJ1-1	.	TGTGCCAGCAGTTACAGGACAGGGAGGGGGGAAGCTTTCTTT	CASSYRTGRGEAFF
.	14	TRBV7-3	TRBJ2-1	.	TGTGCCAGCAGCTTAACGGGAGGTTACAATGAGCAGTTCTTC	CASSLTGGYNEQFF
.	14	TRBV6-5	TRBJ2-5	.	TGTGCCAGCAGTTACGGGACGGCCCAAGAGACCCAGTACTTC	CASSYGTAQETQYF
.	17	TRBV30	TRBJ2-5	few	TGTGCCTGGAGATCCGGGGGGCTAGGTTTAAGGGGAGAGACCCAGTACTTC	CAWRSGGLGLRGETQYF
TRBD2	17	TRBV7-2	TRBJ2-3	few	TGTGCCAGCAGCTTAGGGAGCGGGGGGGCCGCAACAGATACGCAGTATTTT	CASSLGSGGAATDTQYF
.	15	TRBV7-3	TRBJ1-5	.	TGTGCCAGCAGCCCCTTGATGGGTTCGGGTCAGCCCCAGCATTTT	CASSPLMGSGQPQHF
TRBD2	18	TRBV9	TRBJ2-1	.	TGTGCCAGCAGCGTAGCTAAGACTAGCGGGGGAGCTTACAATGAGCAGTTCTTC	CASSVAKTSGGAYNEQFF
.	15	TRBV11-3	TRBJ2-5	.	TGTGCCAGCAGCTTGGGTACAAAAACCCAAGAGACCCAGTACTTC	CASSLGTKTQETQYF
TRBD1	15	TRBV11-2	TRBJ2-7	.	TGTGCCAGCAGCTTAGATACAGGGGGGACCTACGAGCAGTACTTC	CASSLDTGGTYEQYF
.	13	TRBV9	TRBJ2-1	once	TGTGCCAGCAGCGTTAGCGGTGACAATGAGCAGTTCTTC	CASSVSGDNEQFF
TRBD1	15	TRBV5-4	TRBJ2-5	.	TGTGCCAGCAGCTTGGAGCACAGGGGGGAGGAGACCCAGTACTTC	CASSLEHRGEETQYF
.	14	TRBV6-5	TRBJ1-1	large	TGTGCCAGCAGTCCCAGGACCGGGACCACTGAAGCTTTCTTT	CASSPRTGTTEAFF
TRBD1	18	TRBV10-1	TRBJ2-7	.	TGCGCCAGCAGTGAGTCTTGCGCCCGACAGGGGATTTCCTACGAGCAGTACTTC	CASSESCARQGISYEQYF
.	17	TRBV25-1	TRBJ1-3	.	TGTGCCAGCAGTGAATACCAAGGGAGGGCTGCTGGAAACACCATATATTTT	CASSEYQGRAAGNTIYF
TRBD2	15	TRBV7-9	TRBJ2-7	.	TGTGCCAGCAGCCAACTACTGAGCGGGGGGGCAGAGCAGTACTTC	CASSQLLSGGAEQYF
.	12	TRBV7-3	TRBJ2-7	.	TGTGCCAGCGGCCAAGACATCTACGAGCAGTACTTC	CASGQDIYEQYF
TRBD2	18	TRBV7-2	TRBJ2-4	.	TGTGCCAGCAGCTTAGATTTGCGGGGGGGCCGGGTCGGAAACATTCAGTACTTC	CASSLDLRGGRVGNIQYF
.	15	TRBV4-3	TRBJ1-1	.	TGCGCCAGCAGCCAAGATGTGAGGGTAAGAATTGAAGCTTTCTTT	CASSQDVRVRIEAFF
.	19	TRBV7-9	TRBJ2-1	.	TGTGCCAGCAACAATCACCGAGGGTTCAGGGGCAAGTTGTACAATGAGCAGTTCTTC	CASNNHRGFRGKLYNEQFF
.	15	TRBV6-9	TRBJ1-6	.	TGTGCCAGCAGTTATCAAACTAGAATGAGGACACCCCTCCACTTT	CASSYQTRMRTPLHF
TRBD1	15	TRBV10-3	TRBJ1-5	.	TGTGCCATCGGGCAGGGGGCGGGGGCGGGTCAGCCCCAGCATTTT	CAIGQGAGAGQPQHF
.	15	TRBV9	TRBJ1-4	large	TGTGCCAGCAGCGTAGGCGGGGATCAAAATGAAAAACTGTTTTTT	CASSVGGDQNEKLFF
.	17	TRBV5-4	TRBJ2-5	.	TGTGCCAGCAGCTCTGGGGTAGGACGAATGCTCCAAGAGACCCAGTACTTC	CASSSGVGRMLQETQYF
TRBD2	14	TRBV6-1	TRBJ2-7	.	TGTGCCAGCAGGTCTAGCGGGGGGACCTACGAGCAGTACTTC	CASRSSGGTYEQYF
TRBD1	15	TRBV7-3	TRBJ1-2	.	TGTGCCAGCAGCTTGGGACAGGGGTTGGCCTATGGCTACACCTTC	CASSLGQGLAYGYTF
.	13	TRBV6-6	TRBJ2-2	.	TGTGCCAGCAGTTTTGCGAACACCGGGGAGCTGTTTTTT	CASSFANTGELFF
.	13	TRBV25-1	TRBJ1-1	few	TGTGCCAGCAGTCTTAGACGGGGTGACGAAGCTTTCTTT	CASSLRRGDEAFF
.	13	TRBV12-5	TRBJ2-7	.	TGTGCTAGTGGGGTAGACAGTTCCTACGAGCAGTACTTC	CASGVDSSYEQYF
TRBD2	16	TRBV4-3	TRBJ2-3	.	TGCGCCAGCAGCCAAGAAATGGGTAGCGGGGGAGATACGCAGTATTTT	CASSQEMGSGGDTQYF
.	15	TRBV4-1	TRBJ1-2	.	TGCGCCAGCAGCCAAGGGAGCCGACCTTTAGTGGGCTACACCTTC	CASSQGSRPLVGYTF
TRBD1	14	TRBV6-1	TRBJ1-1	.	TGTGCCAGCAGGGGACAGGGGCCGAACACTGAAGCTTTCTTT	CASRGQGPNTEAFF
.	16	TRBV28	TRBJ1-6	.	TGTGCCAGCAGTTTTGGGGGGGGGTTCTATAATTCACCCCTCCACTTT	CASSFGGGFYNSPLHF
TRBD1	15	TRBV15	TRBJ1-2	.	TGTGCCACCAGCATAAACAGGGGCCAGGCCTATGGCTACACCTTC	CATSINRGQAYGYTF
TRBD1	12	TRBV5-5	TRBJ1-2	.	TGTGCCCCCGGGGACAGGGGCTATGGCTACACCTTC	CAPGDRGYGYTF
TRBD1	13	TRBV6-5	TRBJ2-5	.	TGTGCCAGCAGCCGGCAGGGGGATGAGACCCAGTACTTC	CASSRQGDETQYF
.	19	TRBV11-2	TRBJ2-5	.	TGTGCCAGCAGCTTAGGGGGAAGAGGGGGGGCTTCGTACCAAGAGACCCAGTACTTC	CASSLGGRGGASYQETQYF
.	17	TRBV27	TRBJ2-2	.	TGTGCCAGCAGTTTATCTCCCAACAGCCTGAACACCGGGGAGCTGTTTTTT	CASSLSPNSLNTGELFF
TRBD1	14	TRBV29-1	TRBJ2-3	.	TGCAGCGTTGGAGGGACAGGGGGGTCAGATACGCAGTATTTT	CSVGGTGGSDTQYF
TRBD1	15	TRBV13	TRBJ1-6	once	TGTGCCAGCAGCTTGACAGGGGGGTATAATTCACCCCTCCACTTT	CASSLTGGYNSPLHF
TRBD2	17	TRBV7-3	TRBJ2-2	few	TGTGCCAGCAGCTTAGATGTGAGCGGGGGGAACACCGGGGAGCTGTTTTTT	CASSLDVSGGNTGELFF